The rows below give T cell receptor beta chains drawn from one sample of a study of T cells in Graves' hyperthyroidism and ophthalmopathy. TCRdb independently ran MiXCR on the multiplex PCR reads; one entry per CDR3 protein. The sample has about 520,000 distinct CDR3 sequences; approximately 25% are singletons. What was sequenced was blood. The receptors were gathered from a woman younger than 45 with Graves' ophthalmopathy. Each CDR3 is given with its conserved first and last residue. D genes are given only for firm matches. Clone size is stated in some rows and not others, as once, few, many or a class when expanded.

j_call	clone_size	d_call	v_call	cdr3_nt	cdr3_aa
TRBJ2-4	-	-	TRBV2	TGTGCCAGCAGTGACGGGGCGGAGGGCATTCAGTACTTC	CASSDGAEGIQYF
TRBJ2-2	-	TRBD1	TRBV3-1	TGTGCCAGCAGCCCCATCGGGACAGGGGACACGTTTGGACACACCGGGGAGCTGTTTTTT	CASSPIGTGDTFGHTGELFF
TRBJ2-2	few	-	TRBV13	TGTGCCAGCAGCCCCCCTCCACTCGGATTGGACGGGGAGCTGTTTTTT	CASSPPPLGLDGELFF
TRBJ2-7	-	TRBD2	TRBV27	TGTGCCAGCAGTTTCGCGGGAGCGGTGGGGGAGCAGTACTTC	CASSFAGAVGEQYF
TRBJ2-7	-	-	TRBV12-5	TGTGCTAGTGGTTTGGTAGGGGTCAACGAGCAGTACTTC	CASGLVGVNEQYF
TRBJ2-5	-	-	TRBV20-1	TGCAGTGCGAGTGGGGGCTCCAAGCAGACCCAGTACTTC	CSASGGSKQTQYF
TRBJ2-2	many	-	TRBV14	TGTGCCAGCAGCCAGTACAGGGAGCTGTTTTTT	CASSQYRELFF
TRBJ1-2	many	-	TRBV19	TGTGCCAGTATGATCGACTATGGCTACACCTTC	CASMIDYGYTF
TRBJ1-2	-	-	TRBV2	TGTGCCAGCAGGGTGACACGTAACTATGGCTACACCTTC	CASRVTRNYGYTF
TRBJ1-6	many	-	TRBV12-3/TRBV12-4	TGTGCCAGCAGCCTACAGGGTAATTCACCCCTCCACTTT	CASSLQGNSPLHF
TRBJ1-2	many	-	TRBV6-5	TGTGCCAGCAGTTATGAGGGGACCTATGGCTACACCTTC	CASSYEGTYGYTF
TRBJ1-2	many	TRBD1	TRBV6-5	TGTGCCAGCAGATATGACAGGGGGACCAACTATGGCTACACCTTC	CASRYDRGTNYGYTF
TRBJ1-5	medium-sized	-	TRBV12-3/TRBV12-4	TGTGCCAGCAGTTCTGGGTTGGGACAGCCCCAGCATTTT	CASSSGLGQPQHF
TRBJ2-7	few	-	TRBV20-1	TGCAGTGCTTTGGGGGCCAATTCCTACGAGCAGTACTTC	CSALGANSYEQYF
TRBJ2-5	-	TRBD2	TRBV20-1	TGCAGTGCTAGTAGCTGGAGCGGGAGACCTGAGACCCAGTACTTC	CSASSWSGRPETQYF
TRBJ1-1	many	TRBD1	TRBV6-5	TGTGCCAGCAGTTACGAACAGGGGGACGGGATGAACACTGAAGCTTTCTTT	CASSYEQGDGMNTEAFF
TRBJ2-7	-	TRBD1	TRBV20-1	TGCAGTGCTAGTAGGCTCGGACAGGCTTACTACGAGCAGTACTTC	CSASRLGQAYYEQYF
TRBJ1-1	many	-	TRBV4-1	TGCGCCAGCAGCCATGCTTCGGGGATGAACACTGAAGCTTTCTTT	CASSHASGMNTEAFF
TRBJ2-7	few	TRBD1	TRBV12-3/TRBV12-4	TGTGCCAGCAGTGAGGACAGGCTCCTATACGAGCAGTACTTC	CASSEDRLLYEQYF
TRBJ1-2	many	TRBD1	TRBV29-1	TGCAGCGCCGGGACAGCTACTAACTATGGCTACACCTTC	CSAGTATNYGYTF
TRBJ1-2	many	-	TRBV15	TGTGCCACCAGCAGAGATCGAGGCGACTATGGCTACACCTTC	CATSRDRGDYGYTF
TRBJ1-3	-	-	TRBV15	TGTGCCACCAGCACGCGATGTGTCCGCAAGAGGGGAAACACCATATATTTT	CATSTRCVRKRGNTIYF
TRBJ1-2	-	-	TRBV4-1	TGCGCCAGCAGCCGAGACCCTGACAGGAACTATGGCTACACCTTC	CASSRDPDRNYGYTF
TRBJ2-7	many	-	TRBV7-9	TGTGCCAGCAGCTTAGTAGGGTACTACGAGCAGTACTTC	CASSLVGYYEQYF
TRBJ1-1	many	-	TRBV12-3/TRBV12-4	TGTGCCAGCAGCCTCGGGGTAACTGAAGCTTTCTTT	CASSLGVTEAFF
TRBJ1-3	-	-	TRBV29-1	TGCAGCGCCTTAGACTCTGGAAACACCATATATTTT	CSALDSGNTIYF
TRBJ2-7	-	TRBD2	TRBV20-1	TGCAGTGCTAGGCGGACTAGCGGATACGAGCAGTACTTC	CSARRTSGYEQYF
TRBJ2-7	-	TRBD1	TRBV19	TGTGCCAGTAGTATCCGGGACAGGTCTACCTACGAGCAGTACTTC	CASSIRDRSTYEQYF
TRBJ2-5	-	-	TRBV6-5	TGTGCCAGCAGTTACGTTGGGGAGACCCAGTACTTC	CASSYVGETQYF
TRBJ1-1	many	-	TRBV7-2	TGTGCCAGCAGCTTATTCAACAGGGTGAACACTGAAGCTTTCTTT	CASSLFNRVNTEAFF
TRBJ2-2	many	-	TRBV28	TGTGCCAGCAGAATTTTCGCGAACACCGGGGAGCTGTTTTTT	CASRIFANTGELFF
TRBJ1-1	few	TRBD1	TRBV6-1	TGTGCCAGCAGTCCGACAGGGGAGAGCACTGAAGCTTTCTTT	CASSPTGESTEAFF
TRBJ2-7	few	-	TRBV6-1	TGTGCCAGCAGGTCCGAAGAGCAGTACTTC	CASRSEEQYF
TRBJ2-4	many	-	TRBV6-5	TGTGCCAGCAGTTACGGGGGGTTTTCCAAAAACATTCAGTACTTC	CASSYGGFSKNIQYF
TRBJ1-2	many	TRBD1	TRBV5-1	TGTGCCAGCAGCTTAGGACAGGGGCTCGGCTACACCTTC	CASSLGQGLGYTF
TRBJ2-7	many	-	TRBV12-3/TRBV12-4	TGTGCCAGCAGTGCCCTTACGTACGAGCAGTACTTC	CASSALTYEQYF
TRBJ1-2	-	-	TRBV7-2	TGTGCCAGCAGCTTAGCGACGGGAGCTCACTATGGTTACACCTTC	CASSLATGAHYGYTF
TRBJ1-1	many	TRBD1	TRBV11-1	TGTGCCAGCAGTTGGGACAGGGTGAACACTGAAGCTTTCTTT	CASSWDRVNTEAFF
TRBJ2-5	few	-	TRBV18	TGTGCCAGCTCACCACCGGATCAGGGGGAGACCCAGTACTTC	CASSPPDQGETQYF
TRBJ1-1	many	-	TRBV5-1	TGCGCCAGCAGCCCGGAGGTCTGGGATAACACTGAAGCTTTCTTT	CASSPEVWDNTEAFF
TRBJ2-7	once	-	TRBV6-1	TGTGCCAGCAGTGTCTATCCGGGAAAATTATACTACGAGCAGTACTTC	CASSVYPGKLYYEQYF
TRBJ2-2	many	TRBD1	TRBV19	TGTGCCAGTACCCCTCCGGGACAGGGGATCACCGGGGAGCTGTTTTTT	CASTPPGQGITGELFF
TRBJ1-6	-	-	TRBV6-1	TGTGCCAGCAGTGGTACAGGGAGGAATTGCAATAATTCACCCCTCCACTTT	CASSGTGRNCNNSPLHF
TRBJ2-7	many	-	TRBV7-2	TGTGCCAGCAGCTTAGGAATGGGAAGCTCCTACGAGCAGTACTTC	CASSLGMGSSYEQYF
TRBJ1-2	-	-	TRBV9	TGTGCCAGCACCTTGGGGGGGAACTATGGCTACACCTTC	CASTLGGNYGYTF
TRBJ2-7	-	TRBD2	TRBV20-1	TGCAGTGCTAGACCTAGCGGGGGGGCCTACGAGCAGTACTTC	CSARPSGGAYEQYF
TRBJ2-7	-	-	TRBV27	TGTGCCAGCAGTTTTGGCGGGACCGGTTCCTACGAGCAGTACTTC	CASSFGGTGSYEQYF
TRBJ2-5	-	TRBD2	TRBV3-1	TGTGCCAGCAGCCAGGCCGGGACTAGAGGAGAAGAGACCCAGTACTTC	CASSQAGTRGEETQYF
TRBJ2-7	many	TRBD2	TRBV7-8	TGTGCCAGCAGCTTAGGGCTAGCGGGGGCCTGGGAGCAGTACTTC	CASSLGLAGAWEQYF
TRBJ1-1	-	TRBD1	TRBV7-8	TGTGCCAGCAGCTTAGGTCCGGGACAGACGAACACTGAAGCTTTCTTT	CASSLGPGQTNTEAFF
TRBJ2-7	many	TRBD2	TRBV20-1	TGCAGTGCGAAGACTAGCGGGTACTACGAGCAGTACTTC	CSAKTSGYYEQYF
TRBJ1-5	many	-	TRBV29-1	TGCAGCGTTGAAGAGGAAGGGGGTAGCAATCAGCCCCAGCATTTT	CSVEEEGGSNQPQHF
TRBJ1-5	many	TRBD1	TRBV30	TGTGCCTGGAACCGGGACAGGGGACAGCCCCAGCATTTT	CAWNRDRGQPQHF
TRBJ1-1	-	-	TRBV28	TGTGCCAGCAGTTTACGACAGCTGGACGGGGCTTTCTTT	CASSLRQLDGAFF
TRBJ1-1	many	TRBD1	TRBV29-1	TGCAGCTGTCGTGGGACAGGGGGACAGAACACTGAAGCTTTCTTT	CSCRGTGGQNTEAFF
TRBJ1-2	-	-	TRBV6-5	TGTGCCAGCAGTTACTCCGACAGCTACCATAACTATGGCTACACCTTC	CASSYSDSYHNYGYTF